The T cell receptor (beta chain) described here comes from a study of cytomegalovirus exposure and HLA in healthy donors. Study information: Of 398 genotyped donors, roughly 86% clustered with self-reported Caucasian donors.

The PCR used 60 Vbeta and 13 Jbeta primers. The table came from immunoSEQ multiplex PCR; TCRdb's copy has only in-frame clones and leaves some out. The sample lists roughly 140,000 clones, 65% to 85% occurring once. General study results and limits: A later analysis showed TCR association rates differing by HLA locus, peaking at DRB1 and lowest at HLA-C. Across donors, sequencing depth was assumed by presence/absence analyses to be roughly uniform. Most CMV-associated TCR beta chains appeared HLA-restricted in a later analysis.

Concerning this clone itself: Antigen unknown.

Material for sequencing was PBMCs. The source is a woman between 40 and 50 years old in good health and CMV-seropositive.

The CDR3 DNA follows: TGTGCCAGCAGGGGGACAGAGAACTATGGCTACACCTTC. Protein sequence: CASRGTENYGYTF. The genes are TRBV28 and TRBJ1-2; 7 bases agree with TRBD1. This CDR3 has 13 residues. Germline V lookup: CDR1 MDHEN, CDR2 SYDVKM. The ends lost 6 bases at V and 2 bases at J; junction bases unmatched: 3.